Reported below is one T cell receptor beta chain. Its target is unknown. Sequencing of DNA taken from cultured CD4+ T cells relied on the Oncomine TCR Beta short-read assay. TCRdb re-called the PCR reads with MiXCR, one entry per CDR3 protein. This sample carries 20,000 to 25,000 distinct CDR3 sequences, around 39% of them seen once, and the ten largest clones take 18%. This sample is part of a study of vaccination and CD4 T cells after COVID-19. Study-level background: The authors used overlapping spike peptides from SARS-CoV-2, HCoV-NL63, HCoV-OC43 and HCoV-229E to stimulate cells.

Study-level results: Apart from involving relatively few convalescent patients, the work omitted early post-infection timepoints.

Treatment given: approximately 11-day PBMC culture with coronavirus spike peptide pools or control peptides (ViraFEST assay). This TCR derives from a human donor who received a COVID-19 vaccine. The starting material was CD4+ T cells from blood, cultured in vitro, obtained before SARS-CoV-2 vaccination.

The CDR3 coding sequence is TGTGCCAGCAGTTCCCTCCAGGGGAGCTCTGGAAACACCATATATTTT. Amino acid sequence: CASSSLQGSSGNTIYF. The rearrangement links TRBV6-5 to TRBJ1-3; D possibly corresponds to TRBD1 (6 bases). The CDR3 consists of 16 residues. CDR1 and CDR2 (germline): MNHEY, SVGAGI. Trimming took 4 bases from V and 0 from J, leaving 13 bases between them.